These 26 T cell receptor beta chains share one sample of origin, sequenced in a study of identical twins. MiXCR was run by TCRdb on the 5' RACE reads, yielding one entry per CDR3 protein. The data contain about 470,000 distinct CDR3 sequences, 20% to 25% of them singletons. These data were also filed under a second study, of T cells expressing NK-cell markers.

The sequenced sample consisted of CD4+ T cells sorted from blood. The source is a woman aged 18 to 35 in good health.

In this sample, this clonotype turned up many times. The CDR3 region is CASRDGGYTF. DNA of the CDR3: TGTGCCAGCAGGGACGGTGGCTACACCTTC. The V gene is TRBV25-1, the J gene TRBJ1-2; D ambiguous. Between the trimmed V and J ends, which lost 6 bases and 7 bases, there was a span of 6 bases. The CDR3 has 10 amino acids. Per germline, CDR1 MGHDK and CDR2 SYGVNS.

The rearrangement links TRBV6-1 to TRBJ2-1; tentatively, D is TRBD2 (5 bases). Trimming took off 2 bases at V and 15 bases at J, with 26 bases between the two ends. The CDR3 is made up of 16 amino acids. From germline, CDR1 is MNHNS and CDR2 SASEGT. The CDR3: CASSETRGVFYFDLFF. The CDR3 DNA reads as TGTGCCAGCAGTGAAACTAGAGGCGTTTTTTACTTTGATCTGTTCTTC.

This clonotype has more than one count but fewer than ten. The chain employs TRBV29-1 and TRBJ1-4; possible D gene TRBD1, 5 bases. Trimming stripped 6 bases from V and 4 bases from J, with 12 bases between. Looked up from germline, CDR1 is SQVTM and CDR2 is ANQGSEA. The CDR3 is 13 amino acids. The CDR3 bases are TGCAGCGTCGGGGACGGAAATAATGAAAAACTGTTTTTT. Its protein product is CSVGDGNNEKLFF. Looking up the rest from reference TRBV29-1 and TRBJ1-4 gives the full variable domain: SAVISQKPSRDICQRGTSLTIQCQVDSQVTMMFWYRQQPGQSLTLIATANQGSEATYESGFVIDKFPISRPNLTFSTLTVSNMSPEDSSIYLCSVGDGNNEKLFFGSGTQLSVL.

In its sample, this clonotype was seen a few times. The genes are TRBV7-8 and TRBJ2-7; 9 bases agree with TRBD1. The CDR3 runs 12 residues. J lost 10 bases, V lost 3 bases, and 4 bases had no gene match. Germline V gene sequence: CDR1 SGHVS, CDR2 FQNEAQ. The DNA for the CDR3 is TGTGCCAGCAGCTTGACAGGGGGTACCCAGTACTTC. Amino acid sequence: CASSLTGGTQYF.

The gene calls are TRBV4-3 and TRBJ2-2; D ambiguous. Germline V gene sequence: CDR1 LGHNA, CDR2 YSLEER. The V and J ends lost 3 bases and 0 bases respectively, with 11 bases between them. There are 16 residues in the CDR3. In DNA, the CDR3 is TGCGCCAGCAGCCATCTAATAGGGACGAACACCGGGGAGCTGTTTTTT. Translating it yields CASSHLIGTNTGELFF.

A single count supports this clonotype. This chain connects TRBV10-3 to TRBJ1-3; D possibly corresponds to TRBD1 (5 bases). This CDR3 region has 14 residues. Per the germline V gene, CDR1 is ENHRY and CDR2 is SYGVKD. V was clipped by 11 bases and J by 1 base, with 15 bases between them. The CDR3 DNA is TGTGCCGTTAAAGGCAGGGTATCTGGAAACACCATATATTTT. As protein: CAVKGRVSGNTIYF.

In its sample, this clonotype was seen a few times. This rearrangement joins TRBV5-1 to TRBJ2-2; D might be TRBD2 (6 bases). Germline-derived CDR1 and CDR2 are SGHRS and YFSETQ. V lost 1 base and J lost 2, with 12 bases in between. CDR3 length: 16 residues. The CDR3 is CASSLTPTRNTGELFF. Here the CDR3 DNA reads TGCGCCAGCAGCTTGACCCCGACTAGAAACACCGGGGAGCTGTTTTTT.

In its sample, this clonotype was seen once. The rearrangement joins TRBV6-5 to TRBJ2-7, with 7 bases fitting TRBD2. CDR3 length: 15 residues. Germline CDR1 reads MNHEY; CDR2 reads SVGAGI. The J segment lost 4 bases and the V segment lost 4 bases, leaving 10 bases of the junction unmatched. The CDR3, as DNA: TGTGCCAGCAGTTCCCTTGCGGCGGGGGAGTACGAGCAGTACTTC. Its protein is CASSSLAAGEYEQYF.

This clonotype was seen a few times. The gene calls are TRBV6-1 and TRBJ2-7; 8 bases fit TRBD2. CDR1 and CDR2 from the germline V gene are MNHNS and SASEGT. The length of the CDR3 is 14 residues. V shed 6 bases, J shed 3 bases, and the junction held 7 bases outside the gene matches. The CDR3 is CASRRAGDLYEQYF. The CDR3 DNA is TGTGCCAGCAGAAGAGCGGGAGATCTCTACGAGCAGTACTTC.

CDR3: CSAVHGPQHF. Written as DNA, the CDR3 is TGCAGTGCTGTGCACGGACCCCAGCATTTT. The chain uses TRBV20-1 and TRBJ1-5; D uncertain. V was cut by 5 bases and J by 10 bases, with 9 bases left in between. The germline CDR1 and CDR2 sequences are DFQATT and SNEGSKA (reference sequence). This CDR3 has 10 amino acids.

V gene TRBV20-1 combines with J gene TRBJ2-3, with 7 nucleotides matching TRBD1. Germline values: CDR1 DFQATT, CDR2 SNEGSKA (reference sequence). CDR3 length equals 13 residues. The junction had 3 bases not matched to a gene; V was cut back by 3 bases and J by 3 bases. CDR3 amino acids: CSARGQLTDTQYF. DNA for the CDR3: TGCAGTGCTAGGGGACAGTTAACAGATACGCAGTATTTT.

This clonotype was recorded at least ten times. The genes are TRBV12-3 or TRBV12-4 and TRBJ1-1; TRBD1 agrees at 7 bases. The CDR3 contains 11 residues. V lost 6 bases, J lost 6 bases, and 1 base stayed unmatched. Here the CDR3 reads CASRRGPEAFF. The CDR3, as DNA: TGTGCCAGCAGGAGGGGGCCTGAAGCTTTCTTT.

V gene TRBV6-1 combines with J gene TRBJ1-1, with D unclear. The CDR3 consists of 14 residues. Germline CDR1 reads MNHNS; CDR2 reads SASEGT. Deletions cut 5 bases from V and 5 bases from J, with 15 bases between. The CDR3 coding sequence is TGTGCCAGCAGTCCGGGTCTTGGTAAGACTGAAGCTTTCTTT. Its translation: CASSPGLGKTEAFF.

The chain combines TRBV2 with TRBJ2-1; TRBD2 matches 8 bases. Germline assignment: CDR1 SNHLY and CDR2 FYNNEI. Losses at the gene ends were 6 bases for V and 7 bases for J; bases not matched to a gene: 14. The CDR3 extends over 16 amino acids. The CDR3 protein is CASRYSGGASDNEQFF. The CDR3 DNA is TGTGCCAGCAGGTACAGCGGGGGTGCCTCTGATAATGAGCAGTTCTTC. The full variable domain, completed using reference TRBV2 and TRBJ2-1, is EPEVTQTPSHQVTQMGQEVILRCVPISNHLYFYWYRQILGQKVEFLVSFYNNEISEKSEIFDDQFSVERPDGSNFTLKIRSTKLEDSAMYFCASRYSGGASDNEQFFGPGTRLTVL.

This clonotype has more than one count but fewer than ten. V is TRBV20-1 and J is TRBJ1-2, with D tentatively TRBD1 (5 bases). The CDR3 is made up of 12 amino acids. Trimming removed 6 bases from V and 0 bases from J, with 8 bases in between. Germline loops: CDR1 DFQATT, CDR2 SNEGSKA (reference sequence). The CDR3, as DNA: TGCAGTGCCAGACAGTCTAACTATGGCTACACCTTC. Translating it yields CSARQSNYGYTF.

This clonotype turned up a few times. This chain connects TRBV12-3 or TRBV12-4 to TRBJ2-7, with 7 nucleotides matching TRBD2. V gave up 3 bases and J gave up 0 bases; unmatched junction bases: 5. The CDR3 contains 15 residues. The chain's CDR3 is CASSFWGGGSYEQYF. For the CDR3, the DNA is TGTGCCAGCAGTTTCTGGGGGGGAGGCTCCTACGAGCAGTACTTC.

This clonotype was observed many times. The rearrangement joins TRBV12-5 to TRBJ2-2, with 9 bases matching TRBD2. J gave up 5 bases and V 6 bases, and 4 bases lay outside the gene matches. The CDR3 has 14 residues. CDR1 and CDR2 from the germline V gene are LGHNT and FRNRAP. The CDR3 nucleotides are TGTGCTAGTGGGCAAGCGGGAGGAACCGGGGAGCTGTTTTTT. Translated, it gives CASGQAGGTGELFF.

This clonotype was counted only a few times. The chain has TRBV5-1 and TRBJ1-1; D is ambiguous. CDR1 SGHRS and CDR2 YFSETQ come from the germline V gene. V was clipped by 1 base and J by 1 base, with 8 bases between them. This CDR3 is 14 amino acids long. The CDR3 spells CASSLIPGNTEAFF. In nucleotides, the CDR3 is TGCGCCAGCAGCTTGATCCCGGGGAACACTGAAGCTTTCTTT.

This rearrangement joins TRBV20-1 to TRBJ2-2, with D unclear. The CDR3 consists of 14 residues. V was cut by 3 bases and J by 1 base, with 9 bases left in between. Germline V CDR1 and CDR2: DFQATT, SNEGSKA (reference sequence). CDR3 coding DNA: TGCAGTGCTAGTCAAGTTGGGAACACCGGGGAGCTGTTTTTT. Encoded protein: CSASQVGNTGELFF.

The chain carries TRBV6-1 and TRBJ1-1, with D tentatively TRBD1 (5 bases). With 6 bases removed from V and 5 bases from J, the gap between germline ends came to 13 bases. The CDR3 sequence is 13 residues long. Germline V CDR1 and CDR2: MNHNS, SASEGT. The CDR3: CASSFSQETEAFF. CDR3 bases: TGTGCCAGCAGCTTTTCACAGGAAACTGAAGCTTTCTTT.

This clonotype was picked up a small number of times. This chain uses TRBV20-1 with TRBJ2-7; 7 nucleotides agree with TRBD1. CDR3 length equals 15 residues. The trim removed 1 base at V and 7 bases at J, leaving 13 bases unmatched. The germline gives CDR1 DFQATT, CDR2 SNEGSKA (reference sequence). Written as DNA, the CDR3 is TGCAGTGCTAGAGCGCCCGAGGGGGCTGGGCGTGAGCAGTACTTC. As protein: CSARAPEGAGREQYF.

The sample holds a few counts of this clonotype. V and J are TRBV4-3 and TRBJ2-1; 10 nucleotides align to TRBD1. CDR3 length equals 17 residues. Germline values: CDR1 LGHNA, CDR2 YSLEER. Losses at the gene ends were 4 bases for V and 3 bases for J; bases not matched to a gene: 9. The CDR3 loop reads CASSPLTGQGNYNEQFF. CDR3 nucleotide sequence: TGCGCCAGCAGCCCTCTAACGGGACAGGGGAACTACAATGAGCAGTTCTTC.

This clonotype was recorded at least ten times. The chain combines TRBV12-3 or TRBV12-4 with TRBJ2-1; D may be TRBD2 (6 bases). The CDR3 has 16 residues. V lost 2 bases, J lost 0 bases, and 11 bases lay in between. The CDR3 is CASSLSHGGSYNEQFF. The CDR3 DNA sequence: TGTGCCAGCAGTTTATCTCACGGGGGCTCCTACAATGAGCAGTTCTTC.

This clonotype has more than one count but fewer than ten. Since a much larger clone is just one base distant, this may be a read error. The chain couples TRBV5-1 to TRBJ2-7; 7 nucleotides match TRBD1. V lost 3 bases to trimming and J lost 3 bases; unmatched junction nucleotides: 3. Germline V gives CDR1 SGHRS, CDR2 YFSETQ. The CDR3 covers 13 residues. Written as DNA, the CDR3 is TGCGCCAGCAGCTCGGGACAGAACTACGAGCAGTACTTC. This gives the protein CASSSGQNYEQYF.

The chain has TRBV12-3 or TRBV12-4 and TRBJ2-3; 11 bases agree with TRBD2. This CDR3 has 16 residues. V lost 3 bases to trimming and J lost 7 bases; unmatched junction nucleotides: 9. CDR3 residues: CASSLVLAGVVYTQYF. The CDR3 region has the DNA TGTGCCAGCAGTTTGGTACTAGCGGGAGTGGTTTATACGCAGTATTTT.

The sample holds a few counts of this clonotype. This chain uses TRBV20-1 with TRBJ2-3; the match to TRBD2 covers 10 bases. The CDR3 sequence is 14 residues long. Trimming removed 6 bases from V and 1 base from J; junction bases left unmatched: 4. Germline V gene lookup returns CDR1 DFQATT and CDR2 SNEGSKA (reference sequence). Written as DNA, the CDR3 is TGCAGTGCACTAAGCGGGGGGGGCACAGATACGCAGTATTTT. Translating gives CSALSGGGTDTQYF.